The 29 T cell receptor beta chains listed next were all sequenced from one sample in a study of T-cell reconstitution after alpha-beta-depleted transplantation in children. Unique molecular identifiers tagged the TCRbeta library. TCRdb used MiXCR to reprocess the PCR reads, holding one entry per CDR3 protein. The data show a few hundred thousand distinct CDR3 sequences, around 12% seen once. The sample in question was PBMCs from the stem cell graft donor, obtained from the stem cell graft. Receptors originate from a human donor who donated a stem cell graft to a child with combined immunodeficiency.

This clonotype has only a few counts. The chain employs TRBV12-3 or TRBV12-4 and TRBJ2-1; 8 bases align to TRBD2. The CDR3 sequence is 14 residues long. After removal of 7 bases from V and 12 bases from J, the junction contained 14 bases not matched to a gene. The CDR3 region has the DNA TGTGCCAGCAAGGACGACGGGAGGGCCTCTAGGCAGTTCTTC. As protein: CASKDDGRASRQFF.

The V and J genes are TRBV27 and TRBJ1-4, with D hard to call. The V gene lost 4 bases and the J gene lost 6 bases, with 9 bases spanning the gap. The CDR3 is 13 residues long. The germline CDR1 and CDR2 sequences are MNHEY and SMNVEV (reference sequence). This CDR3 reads CASSSPNDEKLFF. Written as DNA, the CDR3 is TGTGCCAGCAGTTCACCCAACGATGAAAAACTGTTTTTT.

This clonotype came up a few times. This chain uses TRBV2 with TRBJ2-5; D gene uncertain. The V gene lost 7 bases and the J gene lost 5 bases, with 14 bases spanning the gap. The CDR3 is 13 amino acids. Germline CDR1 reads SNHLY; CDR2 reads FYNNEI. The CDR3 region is CASTKGGEETQYF. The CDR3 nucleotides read TGTGCCAGCACCAAGGGTGGAGAGGAGACCCAGTACTTC. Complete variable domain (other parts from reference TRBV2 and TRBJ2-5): EPEVTQTPSHQVTQMGQEVILRCVPISNHLYFYWYRQILGQKVEFLVSFYNNEISEKSEIFDDQFSVERPDGSNFTLKIRSTKLEDSAMYFCASTKGGEETQYFGPGTRLLVL.

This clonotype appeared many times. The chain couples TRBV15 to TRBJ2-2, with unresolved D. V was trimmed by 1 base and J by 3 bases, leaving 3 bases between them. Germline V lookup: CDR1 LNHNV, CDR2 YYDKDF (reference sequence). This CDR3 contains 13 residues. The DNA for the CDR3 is TGTGCCACCAGCAGAGCGGACACCGGGGAGCTGTTTTTT. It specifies CATSRADTGELFF.

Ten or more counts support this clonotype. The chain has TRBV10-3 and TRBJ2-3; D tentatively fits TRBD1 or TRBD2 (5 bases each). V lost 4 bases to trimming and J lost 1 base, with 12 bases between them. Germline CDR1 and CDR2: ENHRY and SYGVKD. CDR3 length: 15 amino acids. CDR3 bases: TGTGCCATCAGTGCTCCAGGGAGCGGCACAGATACGCAGTATTTT. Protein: CAISAPGSGTDTQYF.

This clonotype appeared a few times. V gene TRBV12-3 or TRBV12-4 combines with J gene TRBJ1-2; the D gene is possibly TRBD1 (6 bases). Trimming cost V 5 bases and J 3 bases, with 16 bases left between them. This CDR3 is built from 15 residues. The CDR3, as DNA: TGTGCCAGCAGTGCCGGGGCAGGGGAGCACTATGGCTACACCTTC. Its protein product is CASSAGAGEHYGYTF.

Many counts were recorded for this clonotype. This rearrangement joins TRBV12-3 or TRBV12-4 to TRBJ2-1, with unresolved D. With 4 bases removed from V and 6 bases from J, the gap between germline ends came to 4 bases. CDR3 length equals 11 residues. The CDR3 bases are TGTGCCAGCAGTTCTCCCAATGAGCAGTTCTTC. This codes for CASSSPNEQFF.

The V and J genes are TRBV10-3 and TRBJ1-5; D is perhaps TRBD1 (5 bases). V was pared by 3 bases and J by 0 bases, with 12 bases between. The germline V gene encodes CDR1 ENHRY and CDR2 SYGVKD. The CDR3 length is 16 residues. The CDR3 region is CAISEFRGYSNQPQHF. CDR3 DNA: TGTGCCATCAGTGAATTCCGGGGCTATAGCAATCAGCCCCAGCATTTT.

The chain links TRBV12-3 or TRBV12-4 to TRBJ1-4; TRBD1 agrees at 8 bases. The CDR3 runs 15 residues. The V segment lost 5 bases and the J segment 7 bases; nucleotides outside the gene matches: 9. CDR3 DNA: TGTGCCAGCAGTGTTGACAGGGGTACGGGTGAAAAACTGTTTTTT. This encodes CASSVDRGTGEKLFF.

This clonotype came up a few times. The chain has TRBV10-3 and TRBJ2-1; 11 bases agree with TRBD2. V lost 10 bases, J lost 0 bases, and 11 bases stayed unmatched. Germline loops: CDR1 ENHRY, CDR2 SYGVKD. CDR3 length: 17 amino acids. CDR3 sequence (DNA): TGTGCCACCTTCGGACTAGCGGGCGTGAGCTCCTACAATGAGCAGTTCTTC. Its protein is CATFGLAGVSSYNEQFF.

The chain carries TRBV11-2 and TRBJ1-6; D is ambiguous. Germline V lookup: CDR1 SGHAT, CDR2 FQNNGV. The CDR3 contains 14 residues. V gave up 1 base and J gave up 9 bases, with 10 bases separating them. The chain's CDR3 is CASSLGGFPSPLHF. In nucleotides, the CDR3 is TGTGCCAGCAGCTTAGGGGGATTCCCTTCACCCCTCCACTTT.

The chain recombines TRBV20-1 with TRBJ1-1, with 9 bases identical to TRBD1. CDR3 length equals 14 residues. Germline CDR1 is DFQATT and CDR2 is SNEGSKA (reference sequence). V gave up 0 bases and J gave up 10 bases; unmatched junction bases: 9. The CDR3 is CSARDGTGNSGAFF. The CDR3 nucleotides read TGCAGTGCTAGAGATGGGACAGGGAATAGCGGAGCTTTCTTT.

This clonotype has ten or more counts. CDR3 bases: TGTGCCAGCAGTTTGGGTGGCCCGGCGGATACGCAGTATTTT. This codes for CASSLGGPADTQYF. The chain has TRBV12-3 or TRBV12-4 and TRBJ2-3; D not resolved. The CDR3 extends over 14 amino acids. Trimming cost V 3 bases and J 6 bases, with 13 bases left between them.

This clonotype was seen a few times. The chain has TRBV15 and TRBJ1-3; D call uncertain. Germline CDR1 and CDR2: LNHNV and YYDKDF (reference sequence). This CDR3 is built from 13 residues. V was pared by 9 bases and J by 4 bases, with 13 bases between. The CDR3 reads CATLAVAGNTIYF. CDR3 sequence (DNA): TGTGCCACTCTCGCGGTGGCGGGAAACACCATATATTTT. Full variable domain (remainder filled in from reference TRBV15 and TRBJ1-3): DAMVIQNPRYQVTQFGKPVTLSCSQTLNHNVMYWYQQKSSQAPKLLFHYYDKDFNNEADTPDNFQSRRPNTSFCFLDIRSPGLGDTAMYLCATLAVAGNTIYFGEGSWLTVV.

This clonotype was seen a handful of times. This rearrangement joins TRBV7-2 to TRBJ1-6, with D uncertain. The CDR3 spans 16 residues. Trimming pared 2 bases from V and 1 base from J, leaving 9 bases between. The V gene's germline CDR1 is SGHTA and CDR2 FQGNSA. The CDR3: CASSLQVASYNSPLHF. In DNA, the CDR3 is TGTGCCAGCAGCTTACAGGTGGCGTCCTATAATTCACCCCTCCACTTT.

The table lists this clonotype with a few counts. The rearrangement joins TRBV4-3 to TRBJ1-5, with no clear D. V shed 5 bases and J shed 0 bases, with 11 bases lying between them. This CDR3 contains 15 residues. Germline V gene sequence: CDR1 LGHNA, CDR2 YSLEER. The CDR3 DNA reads TGCGCCAGCAGCTTAACAGTTTATAGCAATCAGCCCCAGCATTTT. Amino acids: CASSLTVYSNQPQHF.

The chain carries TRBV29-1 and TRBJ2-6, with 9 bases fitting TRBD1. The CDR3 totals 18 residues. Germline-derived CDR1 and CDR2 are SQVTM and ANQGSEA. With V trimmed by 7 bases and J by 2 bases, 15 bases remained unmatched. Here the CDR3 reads CSALPGTGNPAGANVLTF. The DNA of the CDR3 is TGCAGCGCCCTGCCCGGGACAGGGAACCCCGCTGGGGCCAACGTCCTGACTTTC.

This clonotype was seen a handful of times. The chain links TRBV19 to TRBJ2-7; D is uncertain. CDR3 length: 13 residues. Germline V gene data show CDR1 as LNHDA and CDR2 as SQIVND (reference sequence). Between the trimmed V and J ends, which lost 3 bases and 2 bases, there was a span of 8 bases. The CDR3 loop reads CASSIQSTYEQYF. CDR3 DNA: TGTGCCAGTAGTATCCAGAGCACCTACGAGCAGTACTTC.

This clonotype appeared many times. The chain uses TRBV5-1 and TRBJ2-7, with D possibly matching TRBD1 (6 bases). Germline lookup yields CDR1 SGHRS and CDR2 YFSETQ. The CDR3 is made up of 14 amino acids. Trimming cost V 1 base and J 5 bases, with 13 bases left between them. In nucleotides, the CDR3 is TGCGCCAGCAGCTTGACAGGGATTACGCACGAGCAGTACTTC. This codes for CASSLTGITHEQYF. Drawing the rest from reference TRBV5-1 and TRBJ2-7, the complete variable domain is KAGVTQTPRYLIKTRGQQVTLSCSPISGHRSVSWYQQTPGQGLQFLFEYFSETQRNKGNFPGRFSGRQFSNSRSEMNVSTLELGDSALYLCASSLTGITHEQYFGPGTRLTVT.

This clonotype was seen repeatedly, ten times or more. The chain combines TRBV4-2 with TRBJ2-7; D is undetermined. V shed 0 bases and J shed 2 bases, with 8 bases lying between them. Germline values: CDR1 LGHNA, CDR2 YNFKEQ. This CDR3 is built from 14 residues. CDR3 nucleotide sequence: TGTGCCAGCAGCCAAGAGGTGGTTCCCTACGAGCAGTACTTC. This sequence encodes CASSQEVVPYEQYF.

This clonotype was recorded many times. This CDR3 is CASSSPKQGRQETQYF. The CDR3 bases are TGTGCCAGCAGTAGTCCCAAACAGGGGCGGCAAGAGACCCAGTACTTC. The V gene is TRBV12-3 or TRBV12-4, the J gene TRBJ2-5, with 7 positions matching TRBD1. The CDR3 is 16 amino acids. V shed 5 bases and J 2 bases; nucleotides not matched to a gene: 11.

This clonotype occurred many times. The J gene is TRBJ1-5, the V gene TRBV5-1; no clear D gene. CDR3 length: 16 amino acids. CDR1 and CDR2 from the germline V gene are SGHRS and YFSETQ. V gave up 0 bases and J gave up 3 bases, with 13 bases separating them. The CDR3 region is CASSLVPSDNNQPQHF. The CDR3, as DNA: TGCGCCAGCAGCTTGGTTCCGTCGGATAACAATCAGCCCCAGCATTTT.

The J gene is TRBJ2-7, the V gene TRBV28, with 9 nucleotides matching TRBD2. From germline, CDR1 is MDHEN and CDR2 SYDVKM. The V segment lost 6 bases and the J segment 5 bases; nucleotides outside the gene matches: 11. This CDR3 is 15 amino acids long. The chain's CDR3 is CASRQPGGRVNEQYF. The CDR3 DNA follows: TGTGCCAGCAGGCAACCGGGCGGGAGGGTCAACGAGCAGTACTTC.

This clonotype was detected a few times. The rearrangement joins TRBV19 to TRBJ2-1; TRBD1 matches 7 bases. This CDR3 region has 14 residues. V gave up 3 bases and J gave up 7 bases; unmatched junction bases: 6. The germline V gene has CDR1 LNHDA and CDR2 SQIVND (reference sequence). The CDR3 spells CASSIGKTGNEQFF. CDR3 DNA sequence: TGTGCCAGTAGTATTGGAAAGACAGGGAATGAGCAGTTCTTC.

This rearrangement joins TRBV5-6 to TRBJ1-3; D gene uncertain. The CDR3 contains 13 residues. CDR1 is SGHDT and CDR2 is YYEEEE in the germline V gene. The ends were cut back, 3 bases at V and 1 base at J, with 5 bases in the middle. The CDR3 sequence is CASSSVSGNTIYF. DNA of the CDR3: TGTGCCAGCAGCTCCGTTTCTGGAAACACCATATATTTT.

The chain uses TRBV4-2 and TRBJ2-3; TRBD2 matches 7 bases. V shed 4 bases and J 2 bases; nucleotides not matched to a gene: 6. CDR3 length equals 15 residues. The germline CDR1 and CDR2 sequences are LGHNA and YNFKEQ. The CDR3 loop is CASSPDAGDTDTQYF. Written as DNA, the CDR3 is TGTGCCAGCAGCCCGGACGCGGGGGACACAGATACGCAGTATTTT.

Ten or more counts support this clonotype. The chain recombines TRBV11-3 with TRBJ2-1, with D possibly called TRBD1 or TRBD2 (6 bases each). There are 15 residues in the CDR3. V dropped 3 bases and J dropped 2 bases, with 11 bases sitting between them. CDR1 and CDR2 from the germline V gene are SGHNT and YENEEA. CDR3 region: CASSLGRGPYNEQFF. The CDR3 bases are TGTGCCAGCAGCTTGGGCCGGGGGCCCTACAATGAGCAGTTCTTC.

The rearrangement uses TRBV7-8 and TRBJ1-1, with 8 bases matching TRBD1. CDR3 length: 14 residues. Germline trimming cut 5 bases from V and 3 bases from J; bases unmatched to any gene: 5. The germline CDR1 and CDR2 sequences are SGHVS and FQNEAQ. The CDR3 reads CASSIQGGDTEAFF. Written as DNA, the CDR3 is TGTGCCAGCAGCATACAGGGGGGGGACACTGAAGCTTTCTTT.

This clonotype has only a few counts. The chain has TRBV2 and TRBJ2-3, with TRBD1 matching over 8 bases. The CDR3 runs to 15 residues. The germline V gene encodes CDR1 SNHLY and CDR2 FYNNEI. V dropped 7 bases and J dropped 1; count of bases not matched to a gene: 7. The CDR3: CASIDRGYGTDTQYF. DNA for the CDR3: TGTGCCAGCATCGACAGGGGTTATGGCACAGATACGCAGTATTTT.